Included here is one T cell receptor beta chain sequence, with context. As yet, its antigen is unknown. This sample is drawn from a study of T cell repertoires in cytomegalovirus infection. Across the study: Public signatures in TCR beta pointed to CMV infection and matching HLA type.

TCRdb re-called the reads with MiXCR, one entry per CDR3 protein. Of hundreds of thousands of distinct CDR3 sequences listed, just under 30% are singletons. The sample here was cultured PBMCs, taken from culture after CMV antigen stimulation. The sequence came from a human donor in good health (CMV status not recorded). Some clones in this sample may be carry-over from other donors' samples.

CDR3 sequence reads: CASSRWDRGLETQYF. CDR3 DNA sequence: TGTGCCAGCAGCCGCTGGGACAGGGGCCTTGAGACCCAGTACTTC. The V call is TRBV7-9, the J call TRBJ2-5, with 10 bases aligning to TRBD1. V lost 5 bases and J lost 5; bases outside the gene matches: 8. The CDR3 length is 15 residues. Germline CDR1 is SEHNR and CDR2 is FQNEAQ (reference sequence).